The clone carrying this TCR beta chain has just a few counts. Its antigen is still unknown. Individual cDNA molecules received unique molecular identifiers. Each CDR3 protein is one row after TCRdb ran MiXCR on the 5' RACE reads. The profile shows fewer than 50,000 distinct CDR3 sequences, 12% of them singletons. Germline CDR1 MNHNY, CDR2 SVGAGI (reference sequence). V shed 6 bases and J 2 bases; nucleotides not matched to a gene: 0. The CDR3 length is 13 residues. The data were obtained in a study of early T cells in non-severe SARS-CoV-2 infection. Study-wide results and caveats: VDJdb matching skewed toward anti-spike CD8 responses, missing private and CD4 specificities.

This TCR was sampled from an adult who was a healthcare worker with PCR-confirmed SARS-CoV-2 infection or an uninfected control (not recorded which). Sequencing was done on a sample of whole blood. J is TRBJ2-3 and V is TRBV6-6; TRBD1 matches at 9 bases. CDR3 region: CASRQGATDTQYF. DNA of the CDR3: TGTGCCAGCAGACAGGGGGCCACAGATACGCAGTATTTT.